The entry below gives a single TCR beta chain sequence along with its context. There are 17 residues in the CDR3. CDR1 and CDR2 (germline): LNHNV, YYDKDF (reference sequence). The ends were cut back, 5 bases at V and 4 bases at J, with 21 bases in the middle. The data belong to a study of human thymus T cells. Some clones are missing from TCRdb's copy, which holds only in-frame ones; the method was immunoSEQ multiplex PCR. Of some 78,000 clones in the sample, just over 95% are singletons; the top ten hold 0.031%. It was from resections taken during corrective heart surgery that the thymus tissue came.

The clonotype originates from a boy in the first two years of life with a congenital heart defect but otherwise immunologically healthy. The chain recombines TRBV15 with TRBJ2-1, with D unresolved. The sample consisted of thymus tissue. DNA of the CDR3: TGTGCCACCAGCTCTAACCCCCTTGCGGCCCTATACAATGAGCAGTTCTTC. Its translation: CATSSNPLAALYNEQFF. The variable domain in full, completed from reference TRBV15 and TRBJ2-1, reads DAMVIQNPRYQVTQFGKPVTLSCSQTLNHNVMYWYQQKSSQAPKLLFHYYDKDFNNEADTPDNFQSRRPNTSFCFLDIRSPGLGDTAMYLCATSSNPLAALYNEQFFGPGTRLTVL.